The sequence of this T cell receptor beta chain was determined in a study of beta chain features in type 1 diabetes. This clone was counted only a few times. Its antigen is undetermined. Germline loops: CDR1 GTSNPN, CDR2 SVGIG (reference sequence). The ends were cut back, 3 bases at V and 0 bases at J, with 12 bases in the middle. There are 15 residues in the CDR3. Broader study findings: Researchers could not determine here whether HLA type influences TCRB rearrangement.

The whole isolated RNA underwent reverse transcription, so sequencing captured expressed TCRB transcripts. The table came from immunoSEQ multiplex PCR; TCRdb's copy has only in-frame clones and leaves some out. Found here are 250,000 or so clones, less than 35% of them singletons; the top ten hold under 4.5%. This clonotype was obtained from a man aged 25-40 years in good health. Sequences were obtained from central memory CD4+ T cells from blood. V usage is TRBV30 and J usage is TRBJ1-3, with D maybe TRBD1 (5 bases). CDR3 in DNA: TGTGCCTGGAGAAGAGTAACAGGCTCTGGAAACACCATATATTTT. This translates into CAWRRVTGSGNTIYF.